The sequence of this TCR beta chain was determined in a study of molecular identifiers for immune sequencing clone quantification. TCRdb recomputed calls from the PCR reads with MiXCR, one row per CDR3 protein. The profile shows 8,000 to 11,000 distinct CDR3 sequences, roughly a sixth of them singletons. By proportion, this clonotype is medium-sized. Its antigen remains unknown. Study-wide results and limits: Clones above 20 RNA copies contained over 97% of effector molecules and under 1% of naive molecules. For highly expanded clones, sizes could be underestimated when identical TCR molecules share a barcode.

The CDR3 has 15 residues. V was clipped by 6 bases and J by 1 base, with 14 bases between them. The germline CDR1 and CDR2 sequences are SGHVS and FNYEAQ. Naive CD8 T cell sorting was performed on the CD8+CD4-CCR7+CD45RA+ phenotype. This rearrangement joins TRBV7-6 to TRBJ2-3, with no clear D. This TCR was sampled from a human donor in good health. Some libraries in this study had Jurkat cell RNA spiked in. The sample taken for sequencing was naive CD8+ T cells from blood, with Jurkat cell RNA spiked in. Subset specified: FACS-sorted CD8+CD4-CCR7+CD45RA+ naive T cells. The CDR3 DNA sequence: TGTGCCAGCAGTTTAAGTGCTGCGGGCACAGATACGCAGTATTTT. It is translated as CASSLSAAGTDTQYF.